This T cell receptor beta chain was found in a study of shared clonotypes between healthy human individuals. The wider study: Aged 18 to 49, the donors were a couple of women and three men. Researchers assigned three CD4 naive, three CD4 memory, two CD8 naive and one CD8 memory plate to each donor. General study results and limits: Rarefaction indicated that sorted-subset sequencing remained incomplete although depth was large. Relative to memory subsets, naive subsets generally showed larger estimated richness.

Profiled with immunoSEQ multiplex PCR; TCRdb holds only in-frame clones, not every one. This table has approximately 720,000 clones, around 72% appearing once. To note about this clone: Its antigen is not identified.

This CDR3 has 13 residues. Germline V lookup: CDR1 MGHRA, CDR2 YSYEKL. Losses at the gene ends were 3 bases for V and 6 bases for J; bases not matched to a gene: 4. Sample: memory CD4+ T cells sorted from blood. Subset noted: CD45RA-negative fraction. V and J are TRBV4-1 and TRBJ1-1, with TRBD1 matching over 7 bases. The TCR originated in a woman in her thirties in good health. The CDR3 loop reads CASSQTGSPEAFF. The CDR3 DNA reads TGCGCCAGCAGCCAGACAGGGTCCCCTGAAGCTTTCTTT.